One and the same sample provided the 13 T cell receptor beta chains below, sequenced in a study of T cell responses to AZD1222 COVID-19 vaccine. The method was immunoSEQ multiplex PCR; TCRdb's version includes in-frame clones alone and lacks a portion of them. The sample includes around 100,000 clones, roughly 87% of them seen just once. The sequencing here drew on peripheral blood, taken on day 0 of AZD1222 vaccination. The origin of the receptors is an adult in good health.

The chain links TRBV6-5 to TRBJ2-7, with 7 bases aligning to TRBD1. The germline CDR1 and CDR2 sequences are MNHEY and SVGAGI. The CDR3 is 16 residues long. With V trimmed by 0 bases and J by 3 bases, 8 bases remained unmatched. In DNA, the CDR3 is TGTGCCAGCAGTTACTCGATGTCGGACAGGCACTACGAGCAGTACTTC. Translating gives CASSYSMSDRHYEQYF.

The chain carries TRBV9 and TRBJ1-2; D remains unclear. The CDR3 is made up of 14 amino acids. V lost 4 bases and J lost 3, with 13 bases in between. Germline lookup yields CDR1 SGDLS and CDR2 YYNGEE. The CDR3 region is CASSPHPADYGYTF. CDR3 coding DNA: TGTGCCAGCAGCCCCCACCCTGCGGACTATGGCTACACCTTC.

This chain uses TRBV19 with TRBJ2-7; possible D gene TRBD2, 5 bases. V was pared by 3 bases and J by 4 bases, with 10 bases between. The germline V gene has CDR1 LNHDA and CDR2 SQIVND (reference sequence). The CDR3 has 13 amino acids. The CDR3 sequence is CASSIRTHYEQYF. CDR3 nucleotide sequence: TGTGCCAGTAGTATCCGGACTCATTACGAGCAGTACTTC.

This CDR3 reads CASSGGWDYGYTF. CDR3 bases: TGTGCCAGCAGTGGGGGGTGGGACTATGGCTACACCTTC. V usage is TRBV9 and J usage is TRBJ1-2, with D perhaps matching TRBD1 (5 bases). V gave up 5 bases and J gave up 3 bases, with 11 bases separating them. The germline CDR1 and CDR2 sequences are SGDLS and YYNGEE. The CDR3 has 13 residues.

The V gene is TRBV19, the J gene TRBJ2-1; the D is unclear. Germline V gives CDR1 LNHDA, CDR2 SQIVND (reference sequence). CDR3 length: 13 amino acids. The ends were cut back, 4 bases at V and 14 bases at J, with 18 bases in the middle. CDR3 sequence: CASSTGPSPGKFF. CDR3 in DNA: TGTGCCAGTAGTACCGGACCTTCCCCTGGGAAGTTCTTC.

This rearrangement joins TRBV3-1 (or the pseudogene TRBV3-2) to TRBJ1-6, with D unclear. CDR1 is LGHDT, CDR2 YNNKEL, per germline (reference sequence). The CDR3 extends over 13 amino acids. V lost 3 bases to trimming and J lost 4 bases, with 4 bases between them. The CDR3 region is CASSQRYNSPLHF. CDR3 sequence (DNA): TGTGCCAGCAGCCAGAGGTATAATTCACCCCTCCACTTT.

The table lists this clone with a few counts. This sequence joins TRBV27 and TRBJ2-1; 9 bases agree with TRBD2. Germline CDR1 MNHEY, CDR2 SMNVEV (reference sequence). V shed 3 bases, J shed 3 bases, and the junction held 12 bases outside the gene matches. The CDR3 extends over 18 amino acids. The CDR3 bases are TGTGCCAGCAGTTTTGTGGCTAGCGGGACCAACTTCTACAATGAGCAGTTCTTC. The encoded protein is CASSFVASGTNFYNEQFF.

This chain links TRBV5-1 with TRBJ2-7; D possibly corresponds to TRBD2 (5 bases). This CDR3 comprises 14 residues. Germline CDR1 is SGHRS and CDR2 is YFSETQ. V lost 4 bases to trimming and J lost 7 bases, with 18 bases between them. This CDR3 is CASSPGSFPGEQYF. The CDR3, as DNA: TGCGCCAGCAGCCCGGGATCGTTTCCTGGAGAGCAGTACTTC. Full variable domain (remainder filled in from reference TRBV5-1 and TRBJ2-7): KAGVTQTPRYLIKTRGQQVTLSCSPISGHRSVSWYQQTPGQGLQFLFEYFSETQRNKGNFPGRFSGRQFSNSRSEMNVSTLELGDSALYLCASSPGSFPGEQYFGPGTRLTVT.

The sample holds one count of this clone. The J gene is TRBJ2-7, the V gene TRBV30; no clear D gene. CDR3 length: 13 amino acids. The V end was cut by 4 bases, the J end by 4 bases, with 14 bases between. Germline CDR1 GTSNPN, CDR2 SVGIG (reference sequence). CDR3 DNA: TGTGCCTGGACCTTGGACCCCCGTTACGAGCAGTACTTC. Protein sequence: CAWTLDPRYEQYF.

This rearrangement joins TRBV28 to TRBJ2-3; 15 bases match TRBD2. The V and J ends lost 5 bases and 4 bases, in that order; junction bases with no gene match: 4. From germline, CDR1 is MDHEN and CDR2 SYDVKM. CDR3 length: 16 residues. The CDR3 loop reads CASSRTSGRVADTQYF. CDR3 DNA sequence: TGTGCCAGCAGTCGGACTAGCGGGAGGGTGGCAGATACGCAGTATTTT.

Only one count was recorded for this clone. The V gene is TRBV27, the J gene TRBJ2-5, with 11 bases that match TRBD2. V was pared by 2 bases and J by 6 bases, with 5 bases of the junction left unmatched. The CDR3 loop spans 15 amino acids. CDR1 is MNHEY, CDR2 SMNVEV, per germline (reference sequence). The CDR3 sequence is CASSLDSGRAKTQYF. The CDR3 DNA is TGTGCCAGCAGTTTAGATAGCGGGAGGGCTAAGACCCAGTACTTC.

V usage is TRBV21-1 and J usage is TRBJ1-5; the table's D call, TRBD1, was not checked against the DNA. TRBV21-1 is designated a pseudogene. The CDR3 is made up of 19 amino acids. Written as DNA, the CDR3 is TGTGCCAGCAGCAAAAGGATCGAGTCCAGGGGCTATAGCAATCAGCCCCAGCATTTT. The encoded protein is CASSKRIESRGYSNQPQHF.

This chain connects TRBV21-1 to TRBJ1-1. TRBV21-1 is shown as a pseudogene. This CDR3 contains 16 residues. CDR3 amino acids: CASSTPRIDPNTEAFF. The CDR3 DNA reads TGTGCCAGCAGCACACCCCGAATCGACCCGAACACTGAAGCTTTCTTT.